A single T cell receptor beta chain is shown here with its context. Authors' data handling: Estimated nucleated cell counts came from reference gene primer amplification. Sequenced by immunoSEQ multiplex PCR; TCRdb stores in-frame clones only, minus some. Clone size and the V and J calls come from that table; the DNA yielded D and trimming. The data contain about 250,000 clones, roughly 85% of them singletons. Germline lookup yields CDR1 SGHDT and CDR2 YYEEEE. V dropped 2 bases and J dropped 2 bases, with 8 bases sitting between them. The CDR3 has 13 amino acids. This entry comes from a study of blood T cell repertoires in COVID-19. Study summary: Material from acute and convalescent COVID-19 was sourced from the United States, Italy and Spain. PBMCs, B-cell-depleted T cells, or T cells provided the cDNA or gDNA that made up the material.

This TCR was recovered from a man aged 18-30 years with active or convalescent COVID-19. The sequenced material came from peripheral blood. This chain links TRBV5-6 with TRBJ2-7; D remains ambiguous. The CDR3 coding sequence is TGTGCCAGCAGCTTAGCTGCACCCTACGAGCAGTACTTC. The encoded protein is CASSLAAPYEQYF.